A selection of T cell receptor beta chains follows, all from one sample in a study of blood T cells in healthy people across ages. From the 5' RACE reads, TCRdb called clonotypes with MiXCR, one entry per CDR3 protein. The table has hundreds of thousands of distinct CDR3 sequences, about 48% seen once. Sequenced sample: blood. The origin of the receptors is a man under 40 in good health. Each CDR3 is given with its conserved first and last residue. The D gene is left open where the match is weak. Clone size appears in some rows only: once, few, many, or a class for an expanded clone.

clone_size d_call j_call v_call cdr3_nt cdr3_aa
few . TRBJ1-6 TRBV20-1 TGCAGTGCTACCCCGGAGGGGCTTATTTCACCCCTCCACTTT CSATPEGLISPLHF
few . TRBJ2-5 TRBV7-9 TGTGCCAGCAGCACCGCGCTCCAAGAGACCCAGTACTTC CASSTALQETQYF
. TRBD2 TRBJ2-5 TRBV3-1 TGTGCCAGCAGCGATAGCGGGGGGTTCCAAGAGACCCAGTACTTC CASSDSGGFQETQYF
. . TRBJ2-7 TRBV6-1 TGTGCCAGCAGGCCTGCATGGACAGAACTTTACGAGCAGTACTTC CASRPAWTELYEQYF
. . TRBJ2-6 TRBV7-9 TGTGCCAGCAGCCCCCTAGTGAGTACTGGGGCCAACGTCCTGACTTTC CASSPLVSTGANVLTF
. . TRBJ2-1 TRBV24-1 TGTGCCACCAGTGCCGTCAAAGGGGATGAGCAGTTCTTC CATSAVKGDEQFF
few . TRBJ2-3 TRBV21-1 TGTGCCAGCAGCAAATCGGGAGTGAGGGACGGGGCCGCCATCACAGATACGCAGTATTTT CASSKSGVRDGAAITDTQYF
few . TRBJ2-3 TRBV29-1 TGCAGCGTTGATGCAGACAATACGCAGTATTTT CSVDADNTQYF
few . TRBJ1-2 TRBV29-1 TGCAGCGTTGAAGACGAAGCAGGGATCTATGGCTACACCTTC CSVEDEAGIYGYTF
few . TRBJ2-1 TRBV29-1 TGCAGCGCAGAAGGGCCACAGAGAAATGAGCAGTTCTTC CSAEGPQRNEQFF
. TRBD1 TRBJ2-1 TRBV5-1 TGCGCCAGCAGCGGGGGACAGGGGGCCCTCAATGAGCAGTTCTTC CASSGGQGALNEQFF
. . TRBJ1-5 TRBV20-1 TGCAGTGCTGGATTATGGGCGAGCCAGCCCCAGCATTTT CSAGLWASQPQHF
few TRBD2 TRBJ2-1 TRBV6-2/TRBV6-3 TGTGCCAGCAGTTACGGGACTAGCGGGGGGAATGAGCAGTTCTTC CASSYGTSGGNEQFF
. TRBD2 TRBJ2-5 TRBV4-3 TGCGCTAGCAGCCAAGATGTAGGACTAGCGGAGCAAGTGCAGTACTTC CASSQDVGLAEQVQYF